The clone carrying this TCR beta chain was counted a few times. This sample was included in a study of beta chain features in type 1 diabetes. Study at large: Cell yields, gender and age were similar in healthy donors and patients.

Trimming removed 1 base from V and 5 bases from J, with 8 bases in between. Germline-derived CDR1 and CDR2 are SGHAT and FQNNGV. The CDR3 runs 13 residues. Expressed TCRB transcripts were sequenced after all isolated RNA was converted to cDNA. Profiling relied on immunoSEQ multiplex PCR, and the TCRdb table lists in-frame clones only, not all of them. The sample comprises hundreds of thousands of clones, around 15% of which are singletons, and about 0.086% rests with the top ten. Sequences were obtained from naive CD4+ T cells from blood. V gene TRBV11-2 combines with J gene TRBJ1-1, with D unresolved. This sequence was found in a man aged 18 to 29 in good health. CDR3 protein: CASSLVEKTEAFF. The CDR3 bases are TGTGCCAGCAGCTTAGTAGAGAAGACTGAAGCTTTCTTT.